The sequence of this T cell receptor (beta chain) was determined in a study of blood T cell repertoires in COVID-19 (dated by TCRdb to the early 2020s). For context, the study as a whole: The collaborator samples originated in the United States, Italy and Spain and spanned the acute and convalescent phases of COVID-19. The material from the prospective study consisted of cDNA or gDNA derived from T cells, B-cell-depleted T cells, or PBMCs. The repertoires were released in a freely available public database meant as a resource for research on the immune response to SARS-CoV-2. The samples were drawn from the first 160 participants of the ongoing ImmuneRACE study and from roughly 1,300 subjects provided by 6 global collaborators. Sample metadata almost always included a de-identified subject ID, COVID-19 status, age in years and sex. Where available, HLA class I and class II types were obtained from metadata supplied by the sample provider rather than from assay-based typing. Deeply sampled blood TCRbeta repertoires from subjects exposed to, actively infected with, or recovered from COVID-19 were included in the dataset. Overall study outcomes, separate from this receptor: The quantity of clinical and demographic metadata differed by source and by participant and was supplied without curation.

The CDR3 numbers 11 residues from cysteine through phenylalanine. Solely the CDR3 DNA is kept, with 33 bases framed from the first base. Trimming at the junction amounts to 4 bases on V and 3 bases on J, and the germline ends lie 4 bases apart. CDR1 and CDR2, per the germline V gene (reference sequence), are MNHEY and SMNVEV. Collaborating institutions collected whole blood in K2EDTA tubes following their own protocols. For TCRbeta analysis, collaborators shipped samples as frozen whole blood, isolated PBMCs, or DNA extracted from either of those sample types. A word on this clone: The antigen it recognizes is unknown. Qualities for individual bases were not recorded, and no much larger clone is one base off.

TCRbeta CDR3 regions were amplified from genomic DNA using the immunoSEQ Assay, a bias-controlled multiplex PCR. The study's processing was this. The number of nucleated cells in each sample was estimated from the amplification of reference gene primers within the assay. Sequence reads were collapsed and filtered to measure the absolute abundance of every unique TCRbeta CDR3 rearrangement. For each sample, productive Simpson clonality was calculated as the square root of Simpson's diversity index across productive rearrangements. TCRdb's version of the immuneACCESS table is confined to in-frame rearrangements and falls short of the full clone set. An unresolved V gene accounts for under half of the shortfall where checked; the remainder is of unknown origin. V and J calls and clone size follow that table, whereas D and trimming were derived from the DNA. For this sample there are approximately 130,000 clones; just over 75% appear just once. Jointly, the top ten make up less than 14% of the sample.

The chain is assembled from TRBV27 and TRBJ2-7; the D gene remains uncertain. What was sequenced was peripheral blood. The TCR originated in a human donor in a cohort sampled during active COVID-19. The CDR3 amino acid sequence is: CASSSLYEQYF. The nucleotides are TGTGCCAGCAGTTCCCTCTACGAGCAGTACTTC.